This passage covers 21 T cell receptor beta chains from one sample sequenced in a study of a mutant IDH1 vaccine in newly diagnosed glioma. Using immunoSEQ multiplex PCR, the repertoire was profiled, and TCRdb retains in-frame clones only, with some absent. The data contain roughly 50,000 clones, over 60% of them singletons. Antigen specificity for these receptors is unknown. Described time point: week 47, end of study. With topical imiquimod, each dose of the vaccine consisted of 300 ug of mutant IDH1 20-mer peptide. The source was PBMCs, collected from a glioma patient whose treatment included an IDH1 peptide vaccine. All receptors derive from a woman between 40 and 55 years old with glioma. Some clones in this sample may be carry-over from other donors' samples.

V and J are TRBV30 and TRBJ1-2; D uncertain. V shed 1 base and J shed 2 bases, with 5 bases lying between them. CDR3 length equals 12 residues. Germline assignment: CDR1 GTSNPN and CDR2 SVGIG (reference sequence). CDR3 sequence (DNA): TGTGCCTGGAGTGCCGGGAACTATGGCTACACCTTC. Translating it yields CAWSAGNYGYTF.

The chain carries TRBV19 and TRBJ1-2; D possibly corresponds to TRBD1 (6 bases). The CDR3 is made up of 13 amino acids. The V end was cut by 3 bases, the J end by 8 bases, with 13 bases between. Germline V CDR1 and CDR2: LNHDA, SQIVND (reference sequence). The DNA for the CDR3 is TGTGCCAGTAGTATCGACAGGAGAGGAGGCTACACCTTC. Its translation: CASSIDRRGGYTF.

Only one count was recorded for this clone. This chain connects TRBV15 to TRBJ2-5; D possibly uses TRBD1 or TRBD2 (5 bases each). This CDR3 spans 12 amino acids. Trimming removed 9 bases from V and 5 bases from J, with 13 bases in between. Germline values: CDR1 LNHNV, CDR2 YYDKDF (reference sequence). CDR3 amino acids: CATRKGEETQYF. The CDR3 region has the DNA TGTGCCACACGGAAAGGGGAGGAGACCCAGTACTTC.

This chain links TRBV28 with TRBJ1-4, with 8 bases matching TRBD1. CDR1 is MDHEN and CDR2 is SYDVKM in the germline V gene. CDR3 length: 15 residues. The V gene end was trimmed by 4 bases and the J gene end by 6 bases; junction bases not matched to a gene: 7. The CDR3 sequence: CASSSGTGPDEKLFF. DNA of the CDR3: TGTGCCAGCAGTTCCGGGACAGGACCCGATGAAAAACTGTTTTTT.

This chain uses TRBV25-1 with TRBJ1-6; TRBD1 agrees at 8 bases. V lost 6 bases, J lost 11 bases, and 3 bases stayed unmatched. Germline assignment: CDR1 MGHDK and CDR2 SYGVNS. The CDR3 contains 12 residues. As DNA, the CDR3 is TGTGCCAGCAGCGACAGGGGAGCACCCCTCCACTTT. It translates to CASSDRGAPLHF.

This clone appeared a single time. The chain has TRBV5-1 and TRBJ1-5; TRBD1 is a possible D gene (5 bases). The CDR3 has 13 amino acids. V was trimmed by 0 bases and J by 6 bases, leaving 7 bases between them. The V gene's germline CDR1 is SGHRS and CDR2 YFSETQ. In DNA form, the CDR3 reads TGCGCCAGCAGCTTGGAGGGGATTCAGCCCCAGCATTTT. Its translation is CASSLEGIQPQHF.

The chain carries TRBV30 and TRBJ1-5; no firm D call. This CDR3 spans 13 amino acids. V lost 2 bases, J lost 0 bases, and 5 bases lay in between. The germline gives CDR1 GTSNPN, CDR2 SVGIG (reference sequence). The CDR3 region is CAWSLSSNQPQHF. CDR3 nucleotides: TGTGCCTGGAGTTTGAGTAGCAATCAGCCCCAGCATTTT.

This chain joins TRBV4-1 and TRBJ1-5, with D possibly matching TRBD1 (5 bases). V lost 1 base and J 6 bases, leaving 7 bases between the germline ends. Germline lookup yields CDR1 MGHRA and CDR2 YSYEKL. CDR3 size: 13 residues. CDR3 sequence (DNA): TGCGCCAGCAGCCAAGGGGGACGTCAGCCCCAGCATTTT. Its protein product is CASSQGGRQPQHF.

CDR3 in amino acids: CASSLTGGFGNTIYF. The CDR3, as DNA: TGTGCCAGCAGCTTAACAGGGGGCTTCGGAAACACCATATATTTT. V is TRBV7-2 and J is TRBJ1-3; 9 bases align to TRBD1. The ends lost 2 bases at V and 4 bases at J; junction bases unmatched: 3. This CDR3 region has 15 residues. Germline CDR1 SGHTA, CDR2 FQGNSA.

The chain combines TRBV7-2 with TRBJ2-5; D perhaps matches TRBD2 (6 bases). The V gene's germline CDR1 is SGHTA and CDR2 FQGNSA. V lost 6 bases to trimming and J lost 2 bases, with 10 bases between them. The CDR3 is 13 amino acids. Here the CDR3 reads CASRSGEQETQYF. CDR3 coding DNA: TGTGCCAGCAGATCGGGAGAGCAAGAGACCCAGTACTTC.

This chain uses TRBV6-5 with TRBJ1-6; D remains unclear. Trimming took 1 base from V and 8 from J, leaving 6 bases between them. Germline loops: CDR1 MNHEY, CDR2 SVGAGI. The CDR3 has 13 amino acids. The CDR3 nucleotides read TGTGCCAGCAGTTACTTGCCTTATTCACCCCTCCACTTT. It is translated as CASSYLPYSPLHF.

DNA of the CDR3: TGTGCCAGTAGTATTATTAGGAGTAACAGGGGGGGAATTGAAGCTTTCTTT. This encodes CASSIIRSNRGGIEAFF. The chain employs TRBV19 and TRBJ1-1; 8 bases are shared with TRBD1. Losses at the gene ends were 3 bases for V and 7 bases for J; bases not matched to a gene: 16. Germline V gives CDR1 LNHDA, CDR2 SQIVND (reference sequence). The CDR3 length is 17 residues.

The CDR3 reads CASSPRGGQGIHEQYF. In DNA form, the CDR3 reads TGTGCCAGCAGCCCTAGAGGGGGACAGGGAATCCACGAGCAGTACTTC. This chain uses TRBV7-9 with TRBJ2-7; TRBD1 aligns across 9 bases. The CDR3 totals 16 residues. The germline CDR1 and CDR2 sequences are SEHNR and FQNEAQ (reference sequence). J gave up 5 bases and V 5 bases, and 13 bases lay outside the gene matches. Filled out from reference TRBV7-9 and TRBJ2-7, the complete variable domain reads DTGVSQNPRHKITKRGQNVTFRCDPISEHNRLYWYRQTLGQGPEFLTYFQNEAQLEKSRLLSDRFSAERPKGSFSTLEIQRTEQGDSAMYLCASSPRGGQGIHEQYFGPGTRLTVT.

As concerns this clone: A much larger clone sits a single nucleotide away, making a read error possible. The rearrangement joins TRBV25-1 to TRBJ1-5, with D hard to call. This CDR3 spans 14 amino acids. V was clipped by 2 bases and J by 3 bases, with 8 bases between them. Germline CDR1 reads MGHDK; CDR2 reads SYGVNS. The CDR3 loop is CASSEGEVNQPQHF. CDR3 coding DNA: TGTGCCAGCAGTGAAGGGGAAGTCAATCAGCCCCAGCATTTT.

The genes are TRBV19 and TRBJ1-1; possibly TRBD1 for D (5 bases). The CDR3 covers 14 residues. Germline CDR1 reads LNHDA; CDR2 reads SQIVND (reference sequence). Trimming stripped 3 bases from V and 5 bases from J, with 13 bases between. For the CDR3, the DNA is TGTGCCAGTAGTATTTGGGGCGGAGATACTGAAGCTTTCTTT. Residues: CASSIWGGDTEAFF.

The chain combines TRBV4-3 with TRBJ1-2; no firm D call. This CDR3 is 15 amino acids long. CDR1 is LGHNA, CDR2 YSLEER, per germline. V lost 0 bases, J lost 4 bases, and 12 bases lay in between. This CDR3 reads CASSQDGQSPYGYTF. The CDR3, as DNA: TGCGCCAGCAGCCAAGATGGGCAGAGCCCCTATGGCTACACCTTC.

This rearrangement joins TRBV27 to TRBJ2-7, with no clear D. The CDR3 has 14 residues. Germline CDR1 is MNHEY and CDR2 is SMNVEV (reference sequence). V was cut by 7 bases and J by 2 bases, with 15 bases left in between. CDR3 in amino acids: CASKKVALPYEQYF. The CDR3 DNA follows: TGTGCCAGCAAAAAGGTGGCTTTGCCCTACGAGCAGTACTTC.

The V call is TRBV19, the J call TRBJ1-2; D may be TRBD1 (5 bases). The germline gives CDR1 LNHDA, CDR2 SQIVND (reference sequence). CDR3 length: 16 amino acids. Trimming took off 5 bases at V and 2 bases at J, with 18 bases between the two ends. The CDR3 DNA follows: TGTGCCAGTAGTGCAGGACAAGCGGCGGGGAACTATGGCTACACCTTC. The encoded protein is CASSAGQAAGNYGYTF.

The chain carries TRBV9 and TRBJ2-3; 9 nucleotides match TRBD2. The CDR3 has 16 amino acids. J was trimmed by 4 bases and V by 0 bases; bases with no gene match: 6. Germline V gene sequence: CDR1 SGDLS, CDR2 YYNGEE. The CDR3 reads CASSVDAGGRADTQYF. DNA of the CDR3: TGTGCCAGCAGCGTAGATGCGGGGGGGCGGGCAGATACGCAGTATTTT.

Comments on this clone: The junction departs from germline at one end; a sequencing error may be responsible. For the CDR3, the DNA is TGTGCTAGCAGCTTGAGTGGTGGGGGAGAGGAAAAACTGTTTTTT. It is translated as CASSLSGGGEEKLFF. This chain connects TRBV7-7 to TRBJ1-4, with D tentatively TRBD1 (5 bases). There are 15 residues in the CDR3. Germline CDR1 reads SSHAT; CDR2 reads FNYEAQ (reference sequence).

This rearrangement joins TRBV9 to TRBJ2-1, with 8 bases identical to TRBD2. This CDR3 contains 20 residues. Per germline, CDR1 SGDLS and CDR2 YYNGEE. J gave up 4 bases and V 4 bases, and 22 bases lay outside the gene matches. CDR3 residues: CASSTPTSRPAGVTYNEQFF. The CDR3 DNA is TGTGCCAGCAGCACGCCAACCTCACGACCAGCGGGGGTAACATACAATGAGCAGTTCTTC.